These 11 T cell receptor beta chains were all obtained from the same sample, sequenced in a study of blood T cell repertoires in COVID-19. Clones were read by immunoSEQ multiplex PCR, and TCRdb kept only the in-frame ones, dropping some. This sample has hundreds of thousands of clones, with 82% found just once. The sequencing input was PBMCs or T cells enriched from blood (not recorded which). The origin of the receptors is a woman aged 60-75 years who had recovered from COVID-19.

The rearrangement uses TRBV7-2 and TRBJ1-5, with D maybe TRBD1 (5 bases). Germline lookup yields CDR1 SGHTA and CDR2 FQGNSA. Trimming pared 6 bases from V and 0 bases from J, leaving 18 bases between. The CDR3 runs 17 residues. CDR3 sequence (DNA): TGTGCCAGCAGTCCCCGGACAAGCCTCTATAGCAATCAGCCCCAGCATTTT. Protein: CASSPRTSLYSNQPQHF.

The J gene is TRBJ2-7, the V gene TRBV7-2, with TRBD2 matching 12 bases. The CDR3 spans 15 residues. V was pared by 5 bases and J by 5 bases, with 7 bases of the junction left unmatched. Germline assignment: CDR1 SGHTA and CDR2 FQGNSA. For the CDR3, the DNA is TGTGCCAGCAGCCCCACTAGCGGGAGGTCGCACGAGCAGTACTTC. Translating gives CASSPTSGRSHEQYF.

The chain joins TRBV7-2 to TRBJ1-4; 11 bases match TRBD1. The V and J ends lost 5 bases and 8 bases, in that order; junction bases with no gene match: 10. The CDR3 sequence is 16 residues long. Germline CDR1 SGHTA, CDR2 FQGNSA. The CDR3 spells CASSAGQGEFGEKLFF. The CDR3 DNA reads as TGTGCCAGCAGCGCGGGACAGGGGGAATTTGGAGAAAAACTGTTTTTT.

V gene TRBV7-9 combines with J gene TRBJ2-7, with D perhaps TRBD1 (6 bases). The length of the CDR3 is 13 residues. Per the germline V gene, CDR1 is SEHNR and CDR2 is FQNEAQ (reference sequence). V lost 5 bases and J 5 bases, leaving 13 bases between the germline ends. CDR3 protein: CASSTIQGDEQYF. In DNA form, the CDR3 reads TGTGCCAGCAGCACCATACAGGGCGACGAGCAGTACTTC.

This rearrangement joins TRBV3-1 (or the pseudogene TRBV3-2) to TRBJ1-2; 9 bases are shared with TRBD1. From germline, CDR1 is LGHDT and CDR2 YNNKEL (reference sequence). The V gene end was trimmed by 0 bases and the J gene end by 4 bases; junction bases not matched to a gene: 27. The CDR3 has 23 residues. The CDR3 sequence is CASSQDRWPGQGILRGDFYGYTF. DNA of the CDR3: TGTGCCAGCAGCCAAGATCGTTGGCCGGGACAGGGCATTCTGAGGGGTGACTTCTATGGCTACACCTTC.

The rearrangement uses TRBV9 and TRBJ2-1; D is possibly TRBD1 (6 bases). CDR3 length equals 13 residues. V shed 2 bases and J shed 5 bases, with 8 bases lying between them. Germline CDR1 SGDLS, CDR2 YYNGEE. The CDR3 nucleotides are TGTGCCAGCAGCGTTCAGGGGAACAATGAGCAGTTCTTC. Amino acids: CASSVQGNNEQFF.

The V and J genes are TRBV6-5 and TRBJ1-2; no reliable D call. V was clipped by 0 bases and J by 8 bases, with 13 bases between them. The CDR3 runs to 14 residues. Germline assignment: CDR1 MNHEY and CDR2 SVGAGI. CDR3 sequence: CASSYSGRSRGYTF. CDR3 nucleotide sequence: TGTGCCAGCAGTTACTCAGGAAGGTCTAGGGGCTACACCTTC.

This clone appeared a single time. The chain is built from TRBV19 and TRBJ2-2, with 15 bases matching TRBD2. CDR3 length equals 17 residues. CDR1 and CDR2 (germline): LNHDA, SQIVND (reference sequence). V was pared by 6 bases and J by 6 bases, with 8 bases of the junction left unmatched. CDR3: CASSPWGTSGRSGELFF. CDR3 bases: TGTGCCAGTAGCCCATGGGGGACTAGCGGGAGGTCCGGGGAGCTGTTTTTT.

This clone was seen more than once but under ten times. The chain has TRBV7-9 and TRBJ1-4; D perhaps matches TRBD1 (5 bases). The CDR3 runs to 16 residues. V was shortened by 4 bases and J by 8 bases, with 20 bases between the two germline ends. Germline V gives CDR1 SEHNR, CDR2 FQNEAQ (reference sequence). CDR3 DNA: TGTGCCAGCAGCTACCCGACCGGGGGGAGCGGAGAAAAACTGTTTTTT. Its protein product is CASSYPTGGSGEKLFF.

The chain couples TRBV5-1 to TRBJ2-3; the D gene is possibly TRBD1 (5 bases). Germline V gene sequence: CDR1 SGHRS, CDR2 YFSETQ. The V end was cut by 0 bases, the J end by 4 bases, with 12 bases between. This CDR3 has 15 amino acids. The CDR3 nucleotides are TGCGCCAGCAGCTTGGAGGGCAGGGTAGCAGATACGCAGTATTTT. It specifies CASSLEGRVADTQYF.

This sequence joins TRBV5-4 and TRBJ1-2; 7 nucleotides agree with TRBD1. Germline CDR1 SGHNT, CDR2 YYREEE (reference sequence). The CDR3 has 16 amino acids. Trimming took 2 bases from V and 8 from J; bases not matched to a gene: 15. CDR3 residues: CASSFRTGVKLQGYTF. For the CDR3, the DNA is TGTGCCAGCAGCTTCCGGACAGGCGTTAAACTGCAAGGCTACACCTTC.